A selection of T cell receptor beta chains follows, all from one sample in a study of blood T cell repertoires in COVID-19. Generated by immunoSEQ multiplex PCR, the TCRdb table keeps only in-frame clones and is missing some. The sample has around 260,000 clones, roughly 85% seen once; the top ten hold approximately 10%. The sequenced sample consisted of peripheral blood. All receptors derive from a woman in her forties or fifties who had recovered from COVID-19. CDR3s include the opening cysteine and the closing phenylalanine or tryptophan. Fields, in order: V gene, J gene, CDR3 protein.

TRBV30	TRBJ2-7	CAWSVRLAGLYEQYF
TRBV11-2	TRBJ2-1	CASSKTGLASYNEQFF
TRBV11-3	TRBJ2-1	CASSLNQGAWEQFF
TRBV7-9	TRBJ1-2	CASSSRTGTIYGYTF
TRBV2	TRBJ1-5	CASRPQAYSNQPQHF
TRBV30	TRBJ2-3	CAWSEGRAGVWDTQYF
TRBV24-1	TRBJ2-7	CATSDPTGGEQYF
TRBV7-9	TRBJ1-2	CASSSQGSGVDGYTF
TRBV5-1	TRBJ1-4	CASSNTTTNEKLFF
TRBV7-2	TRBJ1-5	CASSSDRDQPQHF
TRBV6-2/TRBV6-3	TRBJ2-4	CASSSSPLAGQYF
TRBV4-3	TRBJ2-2	CASSRLTSGRTGELFF
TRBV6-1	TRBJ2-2	CASSASLAGGLTGELFF
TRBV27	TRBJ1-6	CASMPRADSYNSPLHF
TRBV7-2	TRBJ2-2	CASSPGQGAYLGELFF
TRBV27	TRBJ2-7	CASSFGQGVYEQYF
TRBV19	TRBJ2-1	CASSTAGDGNEQFF
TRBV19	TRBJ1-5	CASSKTPTGGLSNQPQHF
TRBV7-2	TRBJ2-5	CASSFNRGQETQYF
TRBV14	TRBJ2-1	CASSQDRGRNNEQFF
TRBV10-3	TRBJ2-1	CAISDGREGRGRFF
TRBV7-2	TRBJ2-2	CASSADRGQVRELFF
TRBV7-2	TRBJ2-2	CASSYIKGVTGELFF
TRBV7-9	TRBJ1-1	CASTRRDTEAFF
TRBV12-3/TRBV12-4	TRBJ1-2	CASSLGQYYGYTF
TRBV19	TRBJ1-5	CASSIGYSNQPQHF
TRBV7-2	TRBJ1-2	CASSPPAADNYGYTF